This T cell receptor beta chain comes out of a study of regulatory T cells in long-lasting Graves disease (dated by TCRdb to the early 2020s). The study in broad terms: Persistent Graves' disease meant more than 5 years of antithyroid drug treatment with TSH receptor autoantibodies that stayed positive. Persistent Graves' disease patients were compared with newly diagnosed Graves' disease patients by peripheral blood TCR sequencing and RNA sequencing. The study took place in China and was registered as a clinical trial. A total of 35 or so samples were covered by TCR sequencing, comprising some 13 persistent and around 20 newly diagnosed Graves' disease patients. Persistent Graves' disease patients in the clinical cohort had taken antithyroid drugs for around 10 years on average.

This clonotype was counted at least ten times. It has no known antigen specificity. There are no base qualities to consult, and no much larger clone falls within one base. The library came from multiplex PCR. The sample was run on an Illumina HiSeq 4000. CDR3 regions were amplified by Arm-PCR with iRepertoire HTBI primers to construct TCR beta libraries. Before sequencing, the PCR products underwent gel purification. On the authors' methods: Across samples, 60 to 70 TRBV and 13 to 15 TRBJ segments were identified and used for gene usage analysis of CDR3 amino acid clonotypes. COPE and FqMerger were used to merge the filtered high-quality paired reads into contigs. BLAST was used to align contigs to the IMGT TRBV, TRBD and TRBJ reference genes, and CDR3 was defined following IMGT. Highly expanded clones were defined as clonotypes with a frequency above 0.1%. Shannon entropy served as the measure of repertoire diversity, while the Gini coefficient captured V-J evenness. Clonotypes shared by more than one individual were considered public. TCRdb reanalyzed the raw reads on its own, using fastp at Q25 for trimming and MiXCR for clone calling, and kept in-frame beta chains. Identical CDR3 proteins give one entry, which carries the most common genes and DNA. These V and J calls are TCRdb output, not the study's own analysis. For this sample the table gives almost 350,000 distinct CDR3 sequences, of which around 20% were detected only once. The ten largest clones take up approximately 31% of the sample.

Relative to germline, V is missing 6 bases and J is missing 7 bases, with 20 bases of the junction outside any gene match. From the cysteine through the phenylalanine, the CDR3 covers 17 amino acids. Kept here is only the CDR3 DNA, which spans 51 bases and is read in frame from base 1. The time point label of this sample denotes: persistent/refractory GD, antithyroid drugs over 5 years with positive TRAb. For both TCR sequencing and RNA sequencing, RNA was extracted from PBMCs using TRIzol. The diagnosis of Graves' disease was made according to American Thyroid Association guidelines. Recruitment of patients was carried out at an endocrinology department in Xi'an, China. Each patient gave approximately 9 milliliters of peripheral blood, collected in an EDTA anticoagulant tube. Ficoll Paque Plus density gradient separation was used to isolate PBMCs, and no further T cell sorting was performed. An Agilent 2100 Bioanalyzer and agarose gel were used to check RNA quality, while a NanoDrop 2000 measured RNA concentration.

General study outcomes and caveats: Sequencing and analysis were limited to the TCR beta chain. TRBV28, TRBJ1-2 and TRBJ2-5 were preferentially used in persistent disease, while TRBV20-1 and TRBJ2-1 were favored in newly diagnosed disease. Only peripheral blood was studied, because thyroid tissue, the primary lesion, was inaccessible. The authors acknowledged the small sample size as a limitation that may reduce accuracy. Patients with persistent disease shared more public clonotypes (fewer than 3,000) than newly diagnosed patients did (approximately 1,000). Lower TCR Shannon entropy and fewer highly expanded clones were observed in persistent Graves' disease patients than in newly diagnosed patients, which suggested clonal expansion.

The V and J genes are TRBV12-3 or TRBV12-4 and TRBJ2-7, and TRBD2 matches 8 of the central bases. This receptor was identified in a female donor with Graves disease. The specimen was peripheral blood mononuclear cells (PBMCs), collected when the disease was refractory, from a patient treated with antithyroid drugs. For the CDR3, the sequence is CASSRSGLGVWGREQYF. The sequenced DNA: TGTGCCAGCAGCCGCTCGGGACTAGGGGTCTGGGGGAGAGAGCAGTACTTC.